A selection of T cell receptor beta chains follows, all from one sample in a study of cytomegalovirus exposure and HLA in healthy donors. Produced via immunoSEQ multiplex PCR; TCRdb's table is partial and in-frame only. This sample yields about 43,000 clones, of which roughly 63% are seen a single time; about 12% belongs to the top ten. Input material: PBMCs. The source is a man in his fifties or sixties in good health and CMV-seropositive. Each CDR3 is given with its conserved first and last residue.

v_call	j_call	cdr3_aa
TRBV11-2	TRBJ1-4	CASSPDREGNEKLFF
TRBV27	TRBJ2-1	CASSSRGRYNEQFF
TRBV11-2	TRBJ1-4	CASSKPGKKLFF
TRBV30	TRBJ1-1	CAWHKQGNTEAFF
TRBV5-6	TRBJ1-1	CASSLGGGPEAFF
TRBV5-1	TRBJ2-7	CASSSALAGGSYEQYF
TRBV18	TRBJ2-3	CASSPRDSYNTQYF
TRBV19	TRBJ2-3	CASSPSGTGWVLETQYF
TRBV29-1	TRBJ2-2	CSVGQTNTGELFF
TRBV29-1	TRBJ2-7	CSVVSEPTYEQYF
TRBV5-6	TRBJ2-3	CASSLGAGLRRAGTDTQYF
TRBV19	TRBJ2-1	CASSPGLAQYNEQFF
TRBV7-3	TRBJ2-1	CASSLGGHYNEQFF
TRBV21-1	TRBJ1-1	CASSKVRQGPEAFF
TRBV5-6	TRBJ2-7	CASSLGPPSASPLYEQYF
TRBV5-6	TRBJ1-3	CASSSGQVRNTIYF
TRBV6-6	TRBJ2-3	CASSYKQLTDTQYF
TRBV4-1	TRBJ1-1	CASSRDTEAFF
TRBV6-5	TRBJ1-4	CASSSRGGSREKLFF
TRBV28	TRBJ1-2	CASSSEWAGEWYYGYTF
TRBV29-1	TRBJ1-1	CSAPHPDTPNTEAFF
TRBV4-3	TRBJ1-2	CASSQEWGVLYGYTF
TRBV6-7	TRBJ2-7	CASSPTRLPGQLYEQYF
TRBV7-2	TRBJ2-5	CASSLDGLGGKTQYF
TRBV2	TRBJ1-4	CASSDVGTATVEGEKLFF
TRBV7-2	TRBJ1-1	CASSLGGAYTEAFF
TRBV19	TRBJ2-5	CASSLLGQGEETQYF
TRBV30	TRBJ2-3	CAFLTSGGTDTQYF
TRBV28	TRBJ1-5	CASSSGTANQPQHF
TRBV9	TRBJ2-5	CASSVEALENQYF
TRBV9	TRBJ2-3	CASSVGVHTDTQYF
TRBV15	TRBJ2-1	CATSRDTIQGLQFF
TRBV4-2	TRBJ1-2	CASSQEKGAVPTF
TRBV2	TRBJ2-7	CASSEDRGNYEQYF
TRBV11-2	TRBJ2-4	CASSFSGVAKNIQYF
TRBV5-1	TRBJ1-2	CASSSTGADGYTF
TRBV10-3	TRBJ1-2	CAISGDSYGYTF
TRBV4-2	TRBJ1-1	CASSQEAGNTEAFF
TRBV29-1	TRBJ1-1	CSVSSGHQNTEAFF
TRBV4-1	TRBJ1-3	CASSFRGQGGTLSSGNTIYF
TRBV6-1	TRBJ2-7	CASRGFQGYEQYF
TRBV27	TRBJ1-2	CASSSRGIYGYTF